This TCR beta chain came from a study of early T cells in non-severe SARS-CoV-2 infection. General study points: Missing private and CD4 specificities, VDJdb matching favored anti-spike CD8 responses.

There are 13 residues in the CDR3. CDR1 DFQATT and CDR2 SNEGSKA come from the germline V gene (reference sequence). Trimming took 6 bases from V and 9 from J; bases not matched to a gene: 11. The sample holds many counts of this clonotype. What it binds is unknown. Unique molecular identifier tags were affixed to discrete cDNA molecules. TCRdb reprocessed the 5' RACE reads with MiXCR, giving one entry per CDR3 protein. The table includes roughly 17,000 distinct CDR3 sequences, approximately 4.7% detected once. The chain uses TRBV20-1 and TRBJ2-1; 7 nucleotides align to TRBD1. The TCR originated in an adult who was a healthcare worker with PCR-confirmed SARS-CoV-2 infection or an uninfected control (not recorded which). Sequencing was performed on whole blood. The CDR3 DNA reads as TGCAGTGCAGACGCCTACAGGGGTGGTGAGCAGTTCTTC. Its translation is CSADAYRGGEQFF.